The clone carrying this T cell receptor (beta chain) was detected only a few times. The antigen is undetermined. With V trimmed by 6 bases and J by 6 bases, 11 bases remained unmatched. In germline, CDR1 is SQVTM, CDR2 ANQGSEA. CDR3 length: 14 residues. As the method for making TCR beta libraries, quantitative 5'-RACE with molecular barcodes was used. TCRdb re-analysed the 5' RACE reads in MiXCR, keeping a single row per CDR3 protein. The data contain around 450,000 distinct CDR3 sequences, roughly 27% of them singletons. This entry is derived from a study of CD8 T cells in ankylosing spondylitis. Points from the study as a whole: Ankylosing spondylitis blood seemed to carry a telltale TCR beta motif made of eight or nine highly homologous variants. The disease-linked clones had a CD8+ phenotype and low blood frequencies. Disease-linked clones reportedly concentrated significantly in matched ankylosing spondylitis synovial fluid. In synovial fluid and blood from reactive arthritis, some motif variants were previously reported.

This receptor was identified in a male donor with ankylosing spondylitis. Material for sequencing was blood, either unsorted or a sorted T cell fraction (not recorded which). This chain connects TRBV29-1 to TRBJ2-1, with 7 bases matching TRBD1. CDR3 residues: CSVSSGQIRNEQFF. As DNA, the CDR3 is TGCAGCGTCTCCTCGGGACAGATACGCAATGAGCAGTTCTTC.